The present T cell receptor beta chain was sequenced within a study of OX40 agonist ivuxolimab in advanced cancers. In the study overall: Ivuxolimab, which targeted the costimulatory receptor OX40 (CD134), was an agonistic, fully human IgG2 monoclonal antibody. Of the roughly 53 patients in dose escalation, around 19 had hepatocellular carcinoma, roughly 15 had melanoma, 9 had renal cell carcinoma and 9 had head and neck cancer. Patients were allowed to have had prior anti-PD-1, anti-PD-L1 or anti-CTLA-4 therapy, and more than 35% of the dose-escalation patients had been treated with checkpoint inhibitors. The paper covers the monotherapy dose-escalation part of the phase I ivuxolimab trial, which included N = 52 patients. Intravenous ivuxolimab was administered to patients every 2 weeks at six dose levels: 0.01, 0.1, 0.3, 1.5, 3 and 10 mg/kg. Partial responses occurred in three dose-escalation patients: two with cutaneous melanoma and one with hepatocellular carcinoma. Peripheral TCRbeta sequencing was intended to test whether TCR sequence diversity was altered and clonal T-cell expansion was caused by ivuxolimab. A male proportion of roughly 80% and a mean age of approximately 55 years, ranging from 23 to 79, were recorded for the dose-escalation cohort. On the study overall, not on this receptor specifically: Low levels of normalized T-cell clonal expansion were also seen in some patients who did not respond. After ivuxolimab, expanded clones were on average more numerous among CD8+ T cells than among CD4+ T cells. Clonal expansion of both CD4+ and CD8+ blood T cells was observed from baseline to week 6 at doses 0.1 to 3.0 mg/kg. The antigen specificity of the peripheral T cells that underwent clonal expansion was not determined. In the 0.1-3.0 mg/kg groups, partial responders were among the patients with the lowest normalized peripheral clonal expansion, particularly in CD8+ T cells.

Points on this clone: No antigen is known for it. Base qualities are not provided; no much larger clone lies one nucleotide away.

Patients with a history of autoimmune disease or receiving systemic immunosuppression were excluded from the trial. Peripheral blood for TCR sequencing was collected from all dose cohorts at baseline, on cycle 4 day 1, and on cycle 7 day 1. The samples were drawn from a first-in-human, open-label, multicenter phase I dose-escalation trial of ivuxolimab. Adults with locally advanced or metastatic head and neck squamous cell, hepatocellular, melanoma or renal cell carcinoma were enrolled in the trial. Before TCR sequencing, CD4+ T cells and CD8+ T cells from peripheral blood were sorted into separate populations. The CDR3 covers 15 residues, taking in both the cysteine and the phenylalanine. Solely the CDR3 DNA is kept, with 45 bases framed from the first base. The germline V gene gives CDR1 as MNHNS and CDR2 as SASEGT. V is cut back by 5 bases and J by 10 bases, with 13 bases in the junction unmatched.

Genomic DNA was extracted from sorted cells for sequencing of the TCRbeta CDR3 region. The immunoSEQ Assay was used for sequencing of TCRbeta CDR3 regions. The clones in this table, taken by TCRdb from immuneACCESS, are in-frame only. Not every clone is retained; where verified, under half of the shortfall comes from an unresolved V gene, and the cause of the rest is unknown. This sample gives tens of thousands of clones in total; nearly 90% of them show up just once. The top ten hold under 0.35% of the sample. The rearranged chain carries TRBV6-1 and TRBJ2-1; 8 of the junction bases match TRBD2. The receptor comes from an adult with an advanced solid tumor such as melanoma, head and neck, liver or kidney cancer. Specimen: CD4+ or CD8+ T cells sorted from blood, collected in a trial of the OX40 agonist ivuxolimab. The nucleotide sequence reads TGTGCCAGCAGTCTCGAGATGGCGGGAGGCGACGAGCAGTTCTTC. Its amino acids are CASSLEMAGGDEQFF.